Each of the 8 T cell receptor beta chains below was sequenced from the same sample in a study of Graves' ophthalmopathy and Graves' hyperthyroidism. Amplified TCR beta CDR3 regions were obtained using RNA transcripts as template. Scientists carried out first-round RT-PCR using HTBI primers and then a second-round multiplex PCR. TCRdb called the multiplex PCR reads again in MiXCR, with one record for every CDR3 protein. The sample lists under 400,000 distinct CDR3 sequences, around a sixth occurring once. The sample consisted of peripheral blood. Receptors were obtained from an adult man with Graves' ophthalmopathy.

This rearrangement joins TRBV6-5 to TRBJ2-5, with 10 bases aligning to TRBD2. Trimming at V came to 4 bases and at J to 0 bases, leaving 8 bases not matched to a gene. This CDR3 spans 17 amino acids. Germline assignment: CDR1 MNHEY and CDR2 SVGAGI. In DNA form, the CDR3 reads TGTGCCAGCAGTTCAATTACTAGCGGGATGTACCAAGAGACCCAGTACTTC. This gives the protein CASSSITSGMYQETQYF.

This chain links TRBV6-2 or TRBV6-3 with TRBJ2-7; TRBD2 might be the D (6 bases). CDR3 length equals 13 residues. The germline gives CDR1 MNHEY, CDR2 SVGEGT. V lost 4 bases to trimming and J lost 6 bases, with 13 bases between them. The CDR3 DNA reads TGTGCCAGCAGTTTGGCGGGATCCCGCGAGCAGTACTTC. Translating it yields CASSLAGSREQYF.

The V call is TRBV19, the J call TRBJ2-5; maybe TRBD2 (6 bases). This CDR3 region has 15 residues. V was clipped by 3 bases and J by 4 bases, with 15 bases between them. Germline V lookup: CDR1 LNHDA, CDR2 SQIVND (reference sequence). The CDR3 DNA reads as TGTGCCAGTAGTATCGGGCTACCCGGGAGAGAGACCCAGTACTTC. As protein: CASSIGLPGRETQYF.

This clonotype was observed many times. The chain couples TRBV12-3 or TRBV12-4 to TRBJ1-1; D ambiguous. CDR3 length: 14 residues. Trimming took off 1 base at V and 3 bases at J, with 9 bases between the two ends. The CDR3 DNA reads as TGTGCCAGCAGTTTAGGTGGAGAGGACACTGAAGCTTTCTTT. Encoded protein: CASSLGGEDTEAFF.

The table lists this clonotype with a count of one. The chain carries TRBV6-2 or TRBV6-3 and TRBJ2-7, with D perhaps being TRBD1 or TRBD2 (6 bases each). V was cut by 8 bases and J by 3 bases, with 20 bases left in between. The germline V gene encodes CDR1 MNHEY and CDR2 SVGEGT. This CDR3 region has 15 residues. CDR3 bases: TGTGCCAGCGCACTAGCTCGCAGGGGATACTACGAGCAGTACTTC. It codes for CASALARRGYYEQYF.

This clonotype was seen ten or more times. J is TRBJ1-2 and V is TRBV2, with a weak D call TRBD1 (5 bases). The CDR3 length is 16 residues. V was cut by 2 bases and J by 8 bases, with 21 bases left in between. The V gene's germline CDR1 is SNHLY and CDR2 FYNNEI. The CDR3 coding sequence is TGTGCCAGCAGTGAACCGGGACCCCCGAGGGCGGGGGGCTACACCTTC. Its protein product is CASSEPGPPRAGGYTF.

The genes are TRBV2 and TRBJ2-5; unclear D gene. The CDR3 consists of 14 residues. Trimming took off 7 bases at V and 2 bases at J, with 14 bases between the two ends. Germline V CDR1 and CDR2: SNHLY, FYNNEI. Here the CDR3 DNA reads TGTGCCAGCATCCCACGGTGGGGTCAAGAGACCCAGTACTTC. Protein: CASIPRWGQETQYF.

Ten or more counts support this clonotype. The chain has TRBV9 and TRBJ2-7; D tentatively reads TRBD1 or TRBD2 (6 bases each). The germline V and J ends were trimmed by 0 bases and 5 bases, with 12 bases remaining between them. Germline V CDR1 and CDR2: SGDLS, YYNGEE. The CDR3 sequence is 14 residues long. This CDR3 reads CASSVVGGPDEQYF. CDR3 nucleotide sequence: TGTGCCAGCAGCGTAGTCGGGGGCCCTGACGAGCAGTACTTC.